A selection of T cell receptor beta chains follows, all from one sample in a study of response to subunit inactivated influenza vaccine. TCRdb independently ran MiXCR on the RT-PCR reads; one entry per CDR3 protein. The data show some 640,000 distinct CDR3 sequences, roughly 14% seen once. Sequences were derived from PBMCs from blood, sampled around 14 days before vaccination. Receptor source: a man aged 50-59 years who received an inactivated influenza vaccine. Each CDR3 is given with its conserved first and last residue. D genes are given only for firm matches.

>TRBD2|TRBV5-1
CASSLALAGASDTQYF
>NA|TRBV7-2
CASNLGPSSYEQYF
>TRBD2|TRBV6-1
CASNLLAGVPQTYEQYF
>NA|TRBV7-9
CASSLVGARTSTDTQYF
>NA|TRBV12-3/TRBV12-4
CATSNSYNSPLHF
>NA|TRBV7-2
CASSLAVGFGTDTQYF
>TRBD1|TRBV12-3/TRBV12-4
CASSFQGGADTQYF
>NA|TRBV5-6
CASSQIQGWTDTQYF
>NA|TRBV12-3/TRBV12-4
CASSLAQEQFF
>NA|TRBV10-3
CAISGGAKGETQYF
>NA|TRBV6-5
CASSYSSGNTIYF
>TRBD2|TRBV6-1
CATGTSAYNEQFF
>NA|TRBV5-1
CASSPVGRGLYEQYF
>TRBD1|TRBV11-2
CASSPTGTGGLEQYF
>NA|TRBV10-3
CAISESNFLDEQFF
>TRBD2|TRBV29-1
CSVAGGGKVYNEQFF